The 10 T cell receptor beta chains given below trace back to one sample, sequenced in a study. TCRdb re-analysed the RT-PCR reads in MiXCR, keeping a single row per CDR3 protein. This table holds about 700,000 distinct CDR3 sequences, approximately 15% found once. Sequenced input: memory CD4+ T cells from blood. Receptors were obtained from a female donor in good health, serving as a healthy control.

This clonotype was seen only a few times. The rearrangement joins TRBV20-1 to TRBJ2-7; maybe TRBD1 (5 bases). Between the trimmed V and J ends, which lost 2 bases and 5 bases, there was a span of 19 bases. CDR3 size: 15 residues. Germline V lookup: CDR1 DFQATT, CDR2 SNEGSKA (reference sequence). Here the CDR3 DNA reads TGCAGTGCTAGATCCCCAAGGGGCGCAGGAAACGAGCAGTACTTC. Residues: CSARSPRGAGNEQYF.

This clonotype was seen a few times. The chain joins TRBV7-9 to TRBJ1-1; D ambiguous. V lost 5 bases and J 5 bases, leaving 9 bases between the germline ends. The CDR3 totals 12 residues. The germline V gene encodes CDR1 SEHNR and CDR2 FQNEAQ (reference sequence). The CDR3 spells CASSIRWTEAFF. The CDR3 DNA reads as TGTGCCAGCAGCATAAGGTGGACTGAAGCTTTCTTT. The entire variable domain, with the rest obtained from reference TRBV7-9 and TRBJ1-1, is as follows: DTGVSQNPRHKITKRGQNVTFRCDPISEHNRLYWYRQTLGQGPEFLTYFQNEAQLEKSRLLSDRFSAERPKGSFSTLEIQRTEQGDSAMYLCASSIRWTEAFFGQGTRLTVV.

The chain recombines TRBV15 with TRBJ2-1, with 8 bases aligning to TRBD2. Germline loops: CDR1 LNHNV, CDR2 YYDKDF (reference sequence). The CDR3 totals 15 residues. V lost 1 base, J lost 12 bases, and 11 bases stayed unmatched. CDR3 amino acids: CATSRATTSVPRQFF. DNA of the CDR3: TGTGCCACCAGCAGAGCAACGACTAGCGTTCCGCGGCAGTTCTTC.

There are a few counts of this clonotype. This chain joins TRBV18 and TRBJ2-7; 7 bases agree with TRBD2. The CDR3 contains 16 residues. V lost 2 bases to trimming and J lost 3 bases; unmatched junction nucleotides: 10. Germline CDR1 reads KGHSH; CDR2 reads LQKENI. CDR3 loop: CASSPSVAASGYEQYF. The CDR3 coding sequence is TGTGCCAGCTCACCATCCGTGGCGGCTAGCGGCTACGAGCAGTACTTC.

In its sample, this clonotype was seen a few times. The rearrangement joins TRBV7-2 to TRBJ1-5; the D gene is possibly TRBD1 (5 bases). The ends were cut back, 5 bases at V and 4 bases at J, with 15 bases in the middle. This CDR3 is built from 15 residues. The germline V gene encodes CDR1 SGHTA and CDR2 FQGNSA. The CDR3: CASSPWAGGNQPQHF. As DNA, the CDR3 is TGTGCCAGCAGCCCCTGGGCCGGGGGGAATCAGCCCCAGCATTTT.

In this sample, this clonotype turned up a few times. The chain carries TRBV4-1 and TRBJ2-5; 10 nucleotides line up with TRBD2. The CDR3 loop spans 16 amino acids. Germline lookup yields CDR1 MGHRA and CDR2 YSYEKL. With V trimmed by 3 bases and J by 1 base, 5 bases remained unmatched. The CDR3 region has the DNA TGCGCCAGCAGCCAGAATAGCGGGAGGACCCAAGAGACCCAGTACTTC. It specifies CASSQNSGRTQETQYF.

The table lists this clonotype with a few counts. The chain joins TRBV5-1 to TRBJ1-1; D is unresolved. The CDR3 has 14 residues. Germline lookup yields CDR1 SGHRS and CDR2 YFSETQ. V gave up 0 bases and J gave up 4 bases, with 10 bases separating them. CDR3 in DNA: TGCGCCAGCAGCTTGGCCGCCGCGGGCACTGAAGCTTTCTTT. It encodes CASSLAAAGTEAFF.

The rearrangement links TRBV30 to TRBJ1-4; unclear D gene. Trimming shortened V by 2 bases and J by 4 bases, and 5 bases separated the two germline ends. The CDR3 has 12 amino acids. The germline V gene encodes CDR1 GTSNPN and CDR2 SVGIG (reference sequence). Here the CDR3 reads CAWSSGNEKLFF. The DNA of the CDR3 is TGTGCCTGGAGTAGTGGTAATGAAAAACTGTTTTTT.

In this sample, this clonotype turned up many times. The V and J genes are TRBV15 and TRBJ1-5; the D gene is possibly TRBD1 (6 bases). In germline, CDR1 is LNHNV, CDR2 YYDKDF (reference sequence). The CDR3 is 15 residues long. V gave up 0 bases and J gave up 3 bases, with 9 bases separating them. This CDR3 is CATSREQGHNQPQHF. DNA for the CDR3: TGTGCCACCAGCAGAGAACAGGGCCACAATCAGCCCCAGCATTTT.

The chain employs TRBV27 and TRBJ2-1, with 8 bases that match TRBD1. Per germline, CDR1 MNHEY and CDR2 SMNVEV (reference sequence). This CDR3 is built from 14 residues. The junction had 9 bases not matched to a gene; V was cut back by 5 bases and J by 9 bases. The CDR3 nucleotides are TGTGCCAGCAGTCCATGGGACAGGTATTTTGAGCAGTTCTTC. Protein product: CASSPWDRYFEQFF.